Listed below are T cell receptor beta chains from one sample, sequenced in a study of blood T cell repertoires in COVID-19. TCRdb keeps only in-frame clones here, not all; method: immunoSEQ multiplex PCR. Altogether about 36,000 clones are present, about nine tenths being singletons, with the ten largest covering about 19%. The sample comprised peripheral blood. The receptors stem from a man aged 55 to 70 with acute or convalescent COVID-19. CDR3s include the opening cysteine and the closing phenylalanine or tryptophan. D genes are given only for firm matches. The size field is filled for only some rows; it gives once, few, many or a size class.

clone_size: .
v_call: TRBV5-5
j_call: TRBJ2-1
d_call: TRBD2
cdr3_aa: CASSSGLAEGSSYNEQFF
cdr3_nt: TGTGCCAGCAGTTCGGGACTAGCGGAGGGGAGCTCCTACAATGAGCAGTTCTTC

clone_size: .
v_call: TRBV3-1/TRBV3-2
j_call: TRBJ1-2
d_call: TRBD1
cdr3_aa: CASSPIRQGYGYTF
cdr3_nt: TGTGCCAGCAGCCCGATTCGACAGGGATATGGCTACACCTTC

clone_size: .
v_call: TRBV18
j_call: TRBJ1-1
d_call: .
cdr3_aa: CASSPREDEAFF
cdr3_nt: TGTGCCAGCTCACCGAGGGAGGATGAAGCTTTCTTT

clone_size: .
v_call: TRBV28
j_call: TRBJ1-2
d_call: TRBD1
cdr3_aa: CASRAGQGTYGYTF
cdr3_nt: TGTGCCAGCAGAGCGGGACAGGGGACCTATGGCTACACCTTC

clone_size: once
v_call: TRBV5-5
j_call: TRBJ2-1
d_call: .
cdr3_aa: CASSLAVSHEQFF
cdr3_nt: TGTGCCAGCAGCTTGGCCGTTAGCCATGAGCAGTTCTTC

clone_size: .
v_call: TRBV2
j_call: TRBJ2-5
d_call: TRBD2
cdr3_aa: CASSEGLAAETQYF
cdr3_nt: TGTGCCAGCAGTGAAGGGCTAGCGGCAGAGACCCAGTACTTC

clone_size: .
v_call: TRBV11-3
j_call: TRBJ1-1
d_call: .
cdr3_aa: CASSLVGRMNTEAFF
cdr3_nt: TGTGCCAGCAGCTTAGTTGGCAGAATGAACACTGAAGCTTTCTTT

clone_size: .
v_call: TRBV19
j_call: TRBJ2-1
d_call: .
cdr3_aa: CASSLRGLVNNEQFF
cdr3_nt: TGTGCCAGTAGTCTACGGGGTTTGGTCAACAATGAGCAGTTCTTC

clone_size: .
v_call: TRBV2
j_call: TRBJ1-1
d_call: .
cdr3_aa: CASSREMNTEAFF
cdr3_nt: TGTGCCAGCAGTAGGGAGATGAACACTGAAGCTTTCTTT

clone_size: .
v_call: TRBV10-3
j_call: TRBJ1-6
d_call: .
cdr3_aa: CAIQGGDPNNSPLHF
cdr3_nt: TGTGCCATCCAAGGGGGGGACCCAAATAATTCACCCCTCCACTTT

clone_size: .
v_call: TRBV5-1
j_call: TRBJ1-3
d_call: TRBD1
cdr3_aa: CASSLGQGGNTIYF
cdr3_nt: TGCGCCAGCAGCCTGGGACAGGGCGGAAACACCATATATTTT

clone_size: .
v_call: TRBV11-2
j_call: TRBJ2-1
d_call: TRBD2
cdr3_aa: CASSPEGGRVISSYNEQFF
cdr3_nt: TGTGCCAGCAGCCCTGAGGGCGGGAGGGTGATCAGCTCCTACAATGAGCAGTTCTTC

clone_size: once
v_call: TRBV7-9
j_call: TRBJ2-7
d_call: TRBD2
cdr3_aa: CASSPQGSGSYEQYF
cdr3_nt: TGTGCCAGCAGCCCTCAGGGTAGCGGGAGTTACGAGCAGTACTTC

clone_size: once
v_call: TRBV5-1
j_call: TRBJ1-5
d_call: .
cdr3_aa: CASSDIGGRPQHF
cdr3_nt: TGCGCCAGCAGTGATATTGGAGGCCGGCCCCAGCATTTT

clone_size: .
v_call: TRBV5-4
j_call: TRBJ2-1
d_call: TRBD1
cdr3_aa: CASSPGGREHEQFF
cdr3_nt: TGTGCCAGCAGCCCAGGGGGCAGGGAGCATGAGCAGTTCTTC

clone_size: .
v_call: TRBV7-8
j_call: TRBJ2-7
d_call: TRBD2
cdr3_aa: CASSTIQRGEQYF
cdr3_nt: TGTGCCAGCAGCACCATCCAGCGGGGCGAGCAGTACTTC

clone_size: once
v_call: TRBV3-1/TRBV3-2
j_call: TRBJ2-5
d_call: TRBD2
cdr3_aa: CASSQDFRLAGEETQYF
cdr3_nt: TGTGCCAGCAGCCAAGATTTTCGACTAGCGGGGGAAGAGACCCAGTACTTC

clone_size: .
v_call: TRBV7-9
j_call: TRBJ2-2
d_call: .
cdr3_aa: CASSLAQSNTGELFF
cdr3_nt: TGTGCCAGCAGCTTAGCTCAGTCGAACACCGGGGAGCTGTTTTTT

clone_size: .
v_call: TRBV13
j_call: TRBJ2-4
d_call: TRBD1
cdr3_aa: CASSLGDRGRNIQYF
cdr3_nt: TGTGCCAGCAGCTTAGGGGACAGGGGGAGGAACATTCAGTACTTC

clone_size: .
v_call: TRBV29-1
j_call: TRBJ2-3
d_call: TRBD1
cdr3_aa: CSVVDRGRDTQYF
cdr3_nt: TGCAGCGTTGTCGACAGGGGTAGGGATACGCAGTATTTT

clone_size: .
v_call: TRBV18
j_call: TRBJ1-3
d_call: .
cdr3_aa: CASSSPGHGNTIYF
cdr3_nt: TGTGCCAGCTCGTCTCCAGGGCATGGAAACACCATATATTTT

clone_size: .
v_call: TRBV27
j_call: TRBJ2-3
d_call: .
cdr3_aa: CASSPPTSLDTQYF
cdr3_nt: TGTGCCAGCAGTCCACCCACTAGCCTAGATACGCAGTATTTT

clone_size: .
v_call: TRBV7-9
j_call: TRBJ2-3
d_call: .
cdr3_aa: CASSLVVPTTDTQYF
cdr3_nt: TGTGCCAGCAGCTTAGTGGTTCCTACCACAGATACGCAGTATTTT

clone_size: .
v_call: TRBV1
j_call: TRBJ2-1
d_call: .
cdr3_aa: CTSSQGPSPRGEQFF
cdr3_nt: TGCACCAGCAGCCAAGGGCCTAGCCCCAGAGGTGAGCAGTTCTTC

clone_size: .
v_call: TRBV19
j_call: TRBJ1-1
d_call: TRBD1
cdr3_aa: CASSPGTATEAFF
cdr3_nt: TGTGCCAGTAGTCCGGGGACAGCAACTGAAGCTTTCTTT

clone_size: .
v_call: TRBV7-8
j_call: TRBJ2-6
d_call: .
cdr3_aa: CASSLQRSSGANVLTF
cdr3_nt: TGTGCCAGCAGCTTACAACGGAGCTCTGGGGCCAACGTCCTGACTTTC

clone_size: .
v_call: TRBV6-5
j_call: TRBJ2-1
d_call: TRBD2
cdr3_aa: CASLAAGYNEQFF
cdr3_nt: TGTGCCAGCCTAGCGGCAGGCTACAATGAGCAGTTCTTC

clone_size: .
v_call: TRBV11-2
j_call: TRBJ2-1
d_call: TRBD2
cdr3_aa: CASSQSGTIGFF
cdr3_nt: TGTGCCAGCAGCCAATCCGGGACTATCGGCTTCTTC

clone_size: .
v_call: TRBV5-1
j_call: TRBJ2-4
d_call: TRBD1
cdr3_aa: CASSLRTGSEDIQYF
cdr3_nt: TGCGCCAGCAGCTTACGGACAGGGTCGGAGGACATTCAGTACTTC

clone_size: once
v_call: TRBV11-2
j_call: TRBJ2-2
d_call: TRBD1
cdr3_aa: CASSGRDRGFSGELFF
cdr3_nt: TGTGCCAGCAGCGGCCGGGACAGGGGGTTCTCCGGGGAGCTGTTTTTT

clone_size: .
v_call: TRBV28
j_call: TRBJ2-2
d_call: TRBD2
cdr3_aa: CASSGAGGPTGELFF
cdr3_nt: TGTGCCAGCAGCGGAGCGGGAGGGCCGACCGGGGAGCTGTTTTTT

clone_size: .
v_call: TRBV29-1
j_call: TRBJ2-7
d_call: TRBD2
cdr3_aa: CSVGGREFSYEQYF
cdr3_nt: TGCAGCGTTGGAGGGCGGGAGTTTTCCTACGAGCAGTACTTC

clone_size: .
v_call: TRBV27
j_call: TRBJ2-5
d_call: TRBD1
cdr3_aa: CASSLSGTEETQYF
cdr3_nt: TGTGCCAGCAGTTTATCGGGGACAGAAGAGACCCAGTACTTC